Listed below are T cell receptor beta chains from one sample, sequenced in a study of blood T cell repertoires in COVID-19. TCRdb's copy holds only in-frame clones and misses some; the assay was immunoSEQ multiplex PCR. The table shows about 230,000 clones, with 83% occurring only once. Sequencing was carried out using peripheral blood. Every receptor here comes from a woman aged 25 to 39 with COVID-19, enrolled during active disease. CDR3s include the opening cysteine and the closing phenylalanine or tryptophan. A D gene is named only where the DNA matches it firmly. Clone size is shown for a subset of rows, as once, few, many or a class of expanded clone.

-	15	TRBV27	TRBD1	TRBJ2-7	CASRVGTGGPYEQYF	TGTGCCAGCAGGGTGGGGACAGGGGGTCCCTACGAGCAGTACTTC
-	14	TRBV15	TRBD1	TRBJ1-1	CATEFDRGHTEAFF	TGTGCCACCGAATTCGACAGGGGGCACACTGAAGCTTTCTTT
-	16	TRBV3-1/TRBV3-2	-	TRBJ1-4	CASSQDGHTTNEKLFF	TGTGCCAGCAGCCAAGATGGACACACAACTAATGAAAAACTGTTTTTT
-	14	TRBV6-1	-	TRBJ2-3	CASSEWGETDTQYF	TGTGCCAGCAGTGAATGGGGGGAGACAGATACGCAGTATTTT
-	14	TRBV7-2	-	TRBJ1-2	CASSMRGIVYGYTF	TGTGCCAGCAGCATGCGGGGGATAGTCTATGGCTACACCTTC
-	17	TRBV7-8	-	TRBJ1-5	CASSLGRVSRRNQPQHF	TGTGCCAGCAGCTTAGGCAGGGTATCAAGACGCAATCAGCCCCAGCATTTT
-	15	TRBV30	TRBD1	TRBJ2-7	CAWSGGQGQRDEQYF	TGTGCCTGGAGCGGGGGACAGGGCCAACGTGACGAGCAGTACTTC
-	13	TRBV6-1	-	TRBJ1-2	CASSEFGVRGYTF	TGTGCCAGCAGTGAATTCGGGGTACGCGGCTACACCTTC
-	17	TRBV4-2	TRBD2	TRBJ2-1	CASSQVSGSSGIDEQFF	TGTGCCAGCAGCCAAGTTAGCGGCTCTAGCGGGATCGATGAGCAGTTCTTC
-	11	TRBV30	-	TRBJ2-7	CAWTTGYEQYF	TGTGCCTGGACAACGGGTTACGAGCAGTACTTC
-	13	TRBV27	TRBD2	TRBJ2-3	CAIRDYVADTQYF	TGTGCCATCCGGGACTACGTCGCAGATACGCAGTATTTT
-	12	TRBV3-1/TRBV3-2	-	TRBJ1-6	CASSPLIGFLHF	TGTGCCAGCAGCCCACTAATAGGCTTTCTCCACTTT
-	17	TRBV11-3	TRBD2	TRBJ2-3	CASSLRLAGPSEGTQYF	TGTGCCAGCAGCTTGAGACTAGCGGGTCCCTCAGAGGGTACGCAGTATTTT
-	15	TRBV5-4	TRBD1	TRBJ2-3	CASSLAGQGSNTQYF	TGTGCCAGCAGCTTGGCGGGACAGGGTTCAAATACGCAGTATTTT
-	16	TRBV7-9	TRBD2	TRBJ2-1	CASSFLRPRGDNEQFF	TGTGCCAGCAGCTTCTTAAGGCCGCGGGGGGACAATGAGCAGTTCTTC
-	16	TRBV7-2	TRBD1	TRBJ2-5	CASSQSMQGAQETQYF	TGTGCCAGCAGCCAATCGATGCAGGGGGCACAAGAGACCCAGTACTTC
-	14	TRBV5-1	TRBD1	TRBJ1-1	CASSLGTGGTEAFF	TGCGCCAGCAGCTTGGGGACAGGGGGCACTGAAGCTTTCTTT
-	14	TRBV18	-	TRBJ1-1	CASSPVTGGTEAFF	TGTGCCAGCTCACCGGTTACGGGGGGGACTGAAGCTTTCTTT
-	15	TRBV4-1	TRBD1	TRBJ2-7	CASSRSAGTGSEQYF	TGCGCCAGCAGCCGCTCTGCCGGGACAGGGAGCGAGCAGTACTTC
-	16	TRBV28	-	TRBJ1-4	CASSSTPGGVGEKLFF	TGTGCCAGCAGTTCCACACCGGGAGGGGTGGGTGAAAAACTGTTTTTT
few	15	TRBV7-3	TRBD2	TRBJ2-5	CASSAVGLAKETQYF	TGTGCCAGCAGCGCCGTGGGACTAGCTAAAGAGACCCAGTACTTC
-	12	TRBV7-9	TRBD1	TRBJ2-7	CASSQTGFEQYF	TGTGCCAGCAGCCAGACAGGGTTCGAGCAGTACTTC
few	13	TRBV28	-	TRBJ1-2	CASSLISGDGYTF	TGTGCCAGCAGTTTAATTTCAGGGGATGGCTACACCTTC
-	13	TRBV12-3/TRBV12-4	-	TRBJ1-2	CASSLEGHYGYTF	TGTGCCAGCAGTTTAGAGGGGCACTATGGCTACACCTTC